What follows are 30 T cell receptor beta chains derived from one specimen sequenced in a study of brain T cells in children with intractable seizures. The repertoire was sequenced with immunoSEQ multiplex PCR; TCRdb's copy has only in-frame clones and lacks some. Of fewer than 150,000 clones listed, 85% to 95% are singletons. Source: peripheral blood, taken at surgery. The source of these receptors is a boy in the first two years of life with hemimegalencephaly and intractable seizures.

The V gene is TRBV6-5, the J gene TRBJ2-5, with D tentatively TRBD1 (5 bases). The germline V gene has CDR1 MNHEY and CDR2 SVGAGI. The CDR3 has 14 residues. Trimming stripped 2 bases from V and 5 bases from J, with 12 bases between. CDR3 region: CASSYGQGIETQYF. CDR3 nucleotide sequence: TGTGCCAGCAGTTACGGGCAGGGTATTGAGACCCAGTACTTC.

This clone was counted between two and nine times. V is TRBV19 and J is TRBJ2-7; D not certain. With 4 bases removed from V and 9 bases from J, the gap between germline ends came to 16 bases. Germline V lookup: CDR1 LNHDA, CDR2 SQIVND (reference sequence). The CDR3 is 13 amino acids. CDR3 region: CASSTVAADRQYF. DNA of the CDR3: TGTGCCAGTAGTACCGTTGCGGCAGATCGGCAGTACTTC.

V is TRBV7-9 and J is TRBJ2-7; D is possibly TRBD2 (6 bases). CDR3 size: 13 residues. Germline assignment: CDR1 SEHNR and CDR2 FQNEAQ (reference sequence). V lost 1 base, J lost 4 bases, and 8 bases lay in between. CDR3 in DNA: TGTGCCAGCAGCTTAGTGGAGGGGTACGAGCAGTACTTC. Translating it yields CASSLVEGYEQYF.

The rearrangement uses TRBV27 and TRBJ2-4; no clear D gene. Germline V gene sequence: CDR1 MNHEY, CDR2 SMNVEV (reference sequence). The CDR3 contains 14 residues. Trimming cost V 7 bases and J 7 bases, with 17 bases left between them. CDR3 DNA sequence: TGTGCCAGCAAATTGTTGGGCAGCTCCAACATTCAGTACTTC. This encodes CASKLLGSSNIQYF.

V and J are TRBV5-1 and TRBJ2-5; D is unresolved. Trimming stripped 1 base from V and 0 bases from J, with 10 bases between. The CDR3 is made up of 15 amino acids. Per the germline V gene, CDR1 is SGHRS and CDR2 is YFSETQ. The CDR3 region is CASSLTTRYQETQYF. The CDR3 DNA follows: TGCGCCAGCAGCTTGACCACGAGGTACCAAGAGACCCAGTACTTC.

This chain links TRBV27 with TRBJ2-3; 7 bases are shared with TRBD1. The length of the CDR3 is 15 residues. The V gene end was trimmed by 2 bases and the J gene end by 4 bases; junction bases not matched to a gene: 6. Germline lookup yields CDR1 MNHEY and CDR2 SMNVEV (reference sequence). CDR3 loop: CASSLKTGIADTQYF. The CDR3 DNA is TGTGCCAGCAGTTTAAAGACAGGGATCGCAGATACGCAGTATTTT.

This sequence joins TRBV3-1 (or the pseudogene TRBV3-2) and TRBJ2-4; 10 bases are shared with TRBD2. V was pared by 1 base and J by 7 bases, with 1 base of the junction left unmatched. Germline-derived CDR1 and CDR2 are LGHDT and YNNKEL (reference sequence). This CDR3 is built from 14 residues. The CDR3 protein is CASSQGAGGNIQYF. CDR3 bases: TGTGCCAGCAGCCAAGGAGCGGGAGGGAACATTCAGTACTTC.

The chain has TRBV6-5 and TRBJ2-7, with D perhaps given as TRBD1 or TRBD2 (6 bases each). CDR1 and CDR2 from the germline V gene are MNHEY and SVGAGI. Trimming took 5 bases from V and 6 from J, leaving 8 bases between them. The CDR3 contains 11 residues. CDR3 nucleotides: TGTGCCAGCAGTAGGGGGGTCGAGCAGTACTTC. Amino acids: CASSRGVEQYF.

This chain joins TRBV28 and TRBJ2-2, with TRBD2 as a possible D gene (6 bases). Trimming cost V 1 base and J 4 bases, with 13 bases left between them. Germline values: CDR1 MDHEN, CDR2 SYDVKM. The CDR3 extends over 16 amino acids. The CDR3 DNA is TGTGCCAGCAGTTTATTTGGAGACGGGGGCACCGGGGAGCTGTTTTTT. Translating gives CASSLFGDGGTGELFF.

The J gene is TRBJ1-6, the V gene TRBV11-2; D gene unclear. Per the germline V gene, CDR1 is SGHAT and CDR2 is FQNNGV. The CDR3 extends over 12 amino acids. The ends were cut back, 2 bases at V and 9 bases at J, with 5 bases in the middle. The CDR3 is CASSLLVSPLHF. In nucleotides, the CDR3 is TGTGCCAGCAGCTTATTGGTTTCACCCCTCCACTTT. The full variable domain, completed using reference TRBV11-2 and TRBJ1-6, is EAGVAQSPRYKIIEKRQSVAFWCNPISGHATLYWYQQILGQGPKLLIQFQNNGVVDDSQLPKDRFSAERLKGVDSTLKIQPAKLEDSAVYLCASSLLVSPLHFGNGTRLTVT.

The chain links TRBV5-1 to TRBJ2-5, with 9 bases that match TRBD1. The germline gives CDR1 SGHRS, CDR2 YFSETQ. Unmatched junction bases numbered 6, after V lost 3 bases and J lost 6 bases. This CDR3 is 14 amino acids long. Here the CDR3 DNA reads TGCGCCAGCAGCTCCGGGACAGGGCGGCAGACCCAGTACTTC. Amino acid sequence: CASSSGTGRQTQYF. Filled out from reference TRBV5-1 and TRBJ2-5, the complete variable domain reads KAGVTQTPRYLIKTRGQQVTLSCSPISGHRSVSWYQQTPGQGLQFLFEYFSETQRNKGNFPGRFSGRQFSNSRSEMNVSTLELGDSALYLCASSSGTGRQTQYFGPGTRLLVL.

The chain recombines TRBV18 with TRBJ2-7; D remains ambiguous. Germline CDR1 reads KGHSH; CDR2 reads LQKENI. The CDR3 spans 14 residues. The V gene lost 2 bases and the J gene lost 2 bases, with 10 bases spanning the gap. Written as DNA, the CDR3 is TGTGCCAGCTCACCAGGGATGTGGACCTACGAGCAGTACTTC. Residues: CASSPGMWTYEQYF.

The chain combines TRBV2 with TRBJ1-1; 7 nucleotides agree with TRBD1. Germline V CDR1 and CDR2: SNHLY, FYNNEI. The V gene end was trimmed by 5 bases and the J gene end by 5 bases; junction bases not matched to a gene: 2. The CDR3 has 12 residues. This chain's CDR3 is CASSKDRTEAFF. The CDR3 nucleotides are TGTGCCAGCAGTAAGGACAGGACTGAAGCTTTCTTT.

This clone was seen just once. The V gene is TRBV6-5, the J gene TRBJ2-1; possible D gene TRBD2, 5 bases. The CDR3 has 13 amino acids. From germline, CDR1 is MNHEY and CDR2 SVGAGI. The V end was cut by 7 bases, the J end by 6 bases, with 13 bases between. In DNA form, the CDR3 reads TGTGCCAGCACAAAGACCGGAGGCAATGAGCAGTTCTTC. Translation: CASTKTGGNEQFF.

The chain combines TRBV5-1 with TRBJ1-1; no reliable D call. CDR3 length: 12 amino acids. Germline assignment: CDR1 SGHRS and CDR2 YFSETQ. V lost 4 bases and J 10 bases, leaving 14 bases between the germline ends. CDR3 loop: CASSPGSLRAFF. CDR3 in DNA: TGCGCCAGCAGCCCTGGGTCGTTAAGAGCTTTCTTT.

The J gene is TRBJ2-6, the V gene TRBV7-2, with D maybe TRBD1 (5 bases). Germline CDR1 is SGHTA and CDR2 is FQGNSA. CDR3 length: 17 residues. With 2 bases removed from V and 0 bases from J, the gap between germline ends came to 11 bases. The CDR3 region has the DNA TGTGCCAGCAGCTTATGGCAGGGCTCCTCTGGGGCCAACGTCCTGACTTTC. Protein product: CASSLWQGSSGANVLTF.

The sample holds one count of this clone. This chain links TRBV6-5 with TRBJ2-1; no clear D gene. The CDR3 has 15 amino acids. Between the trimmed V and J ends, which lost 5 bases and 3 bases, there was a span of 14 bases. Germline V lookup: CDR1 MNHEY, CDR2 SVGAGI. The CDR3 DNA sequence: TGTGCCAGCAGTACCCCCGGCTGGGACTACAATGAGCAGTTCTTC. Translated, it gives CASSTPGWDYNEQFF.

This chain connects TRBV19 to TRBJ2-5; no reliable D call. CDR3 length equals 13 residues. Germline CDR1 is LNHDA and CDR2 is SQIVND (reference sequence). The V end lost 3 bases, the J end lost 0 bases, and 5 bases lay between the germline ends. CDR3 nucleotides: TGTGCCAGTAGTATCGGACACCAAGAGACCCAGTACTTC. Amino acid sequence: CASSIGHQETQYF.

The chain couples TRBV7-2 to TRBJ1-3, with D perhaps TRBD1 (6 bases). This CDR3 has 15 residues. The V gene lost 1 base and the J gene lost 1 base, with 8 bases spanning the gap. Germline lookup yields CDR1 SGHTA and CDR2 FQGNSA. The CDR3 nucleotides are TGTGCCAGCAGCTTAGTAGGGGGATCTGGAAACACCATATATTTT. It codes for CASSLVGGSGNTIYF.

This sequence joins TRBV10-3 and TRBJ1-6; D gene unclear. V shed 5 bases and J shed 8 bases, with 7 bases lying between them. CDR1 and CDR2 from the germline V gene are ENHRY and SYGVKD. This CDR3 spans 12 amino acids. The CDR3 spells CAISSTDSPLHF. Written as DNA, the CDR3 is TGTGCCATCAGTTCAACCGATTCACCCCTCCACTTT.

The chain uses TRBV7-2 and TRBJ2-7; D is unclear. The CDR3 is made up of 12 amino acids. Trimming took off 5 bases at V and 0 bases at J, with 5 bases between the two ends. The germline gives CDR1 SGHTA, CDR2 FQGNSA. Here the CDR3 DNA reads TGTGCCAGCAGCATTTCCTCCTACGAGCAGTACTTC. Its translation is CASSISSYEQYF. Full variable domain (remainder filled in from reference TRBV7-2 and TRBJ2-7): GAGVSQSPSNKVTEKGKDVELRCDPISGHTALYWYRQSLGQGLEFLIYFQGNSAPDKSGLPSDRFSAERTGGSVSTLTIQRTQQEDSAVYLCASSISSYEQYFGPGTRLTVT.

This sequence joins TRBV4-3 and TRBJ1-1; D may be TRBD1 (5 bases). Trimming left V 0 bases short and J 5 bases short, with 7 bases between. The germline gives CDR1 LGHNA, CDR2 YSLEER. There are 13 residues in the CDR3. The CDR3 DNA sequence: TGCGCCAGCAGCCAAGATGGGGGAACTGAAGCTTTCTTT. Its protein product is CASSQDGGTEAFF.

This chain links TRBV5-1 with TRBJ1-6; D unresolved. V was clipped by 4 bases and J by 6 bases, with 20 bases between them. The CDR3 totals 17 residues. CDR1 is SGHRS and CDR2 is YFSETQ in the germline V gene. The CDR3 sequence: CASSLGSVGVGNSPLHF. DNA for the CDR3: TGCGCCAGCAGCCTCGGCTCCGTGGGAGTTGGTAATTCACCCCTCCACTTT. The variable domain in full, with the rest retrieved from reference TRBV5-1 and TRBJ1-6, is KAGVTQTPRYLIKTRGQQVTLSCSPISGHRSVSWYQQTPGQGLQFLFEYFSETQRNKGNFPGRFSGRQFSNSRSEMNVSTLELGDSALYLCASSLGSVGVGNSPLHFGNGTRLTVT.

CDR3 coding DNA: TGTGCCATCAGTGAGTCGGGGCAGGGAGTAGGTAGCAATCAGCCCCAGCATTTT. Translating gives CAISESGQGVGSNQPQHF. The chain is built from TRBV10-3 and TRBJ1-5; possibly TRBD1 for D (5 bases). The V end lost 0 bases, the J end lost 0 bases, and 15 bases lay between the germline ends. This CDR3 has 18 amino acids. Germline CDR1 is ENHRY and CDR2 is SYGVKD.

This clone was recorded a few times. CDR3 in amino acids: CASSQGISGANVLTF. The CDR3 DNA reads as TGTGCCAGCAGCCAAGGTATTTCTGGGGCCAACGTCCTGACTTTC. The chain combines TRBV7-9 with TRBJ2-6; no firm D call. In germline, CDR1 is SEHNR, CDR2 FQNEAQ (reference sequence). V gave up 5 bases and J gave up 1 base, with 9 bases separating them. The CDR3 runs 15 residues.

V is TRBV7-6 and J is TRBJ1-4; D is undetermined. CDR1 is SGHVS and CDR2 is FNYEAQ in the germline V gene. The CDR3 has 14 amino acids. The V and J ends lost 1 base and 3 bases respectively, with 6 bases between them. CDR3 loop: CASSLGGANEKLFF. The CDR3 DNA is TGTGCCAGCAGCTTAGGTGGGGCTAATGAAAAACTGTTTTTT.

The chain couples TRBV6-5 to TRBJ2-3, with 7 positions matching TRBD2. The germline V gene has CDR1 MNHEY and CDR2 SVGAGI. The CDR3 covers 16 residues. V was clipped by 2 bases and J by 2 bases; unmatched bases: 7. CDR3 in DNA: TGTGCCAGCAGTTACAGGAGACTAGCCTTCACAGATACGCAGTATTTT. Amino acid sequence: CASSYRRLAFTDTQYF.

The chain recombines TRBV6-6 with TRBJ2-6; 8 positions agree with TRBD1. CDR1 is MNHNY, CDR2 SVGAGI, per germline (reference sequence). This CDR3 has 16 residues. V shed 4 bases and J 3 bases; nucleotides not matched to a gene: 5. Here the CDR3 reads CASSSQGADGANVLTF. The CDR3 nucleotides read TGTGCCAGCAGTTCCCAGGGGGCGGATGGGGCCAACGTCCTGACTTTC.

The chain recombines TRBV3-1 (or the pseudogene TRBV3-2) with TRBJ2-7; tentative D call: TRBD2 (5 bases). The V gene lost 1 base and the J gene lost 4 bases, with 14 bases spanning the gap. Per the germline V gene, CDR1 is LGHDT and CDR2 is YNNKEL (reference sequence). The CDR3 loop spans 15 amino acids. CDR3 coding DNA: TGTGCCAGCAGCCAAGGGACCCGCGGCGGGTACGAGCAGTACTTC. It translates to CASSQGTRGGYEQYF.

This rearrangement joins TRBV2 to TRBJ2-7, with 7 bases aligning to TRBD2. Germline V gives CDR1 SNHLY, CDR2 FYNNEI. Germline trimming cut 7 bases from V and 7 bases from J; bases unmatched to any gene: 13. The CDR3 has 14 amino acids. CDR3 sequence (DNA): TGTGCCAGCACTGACGGGAGGTTGATTCGGGAGCAGTACTTC. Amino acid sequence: CASTDGRLIREQYF.